This T cell receptor beta chain was observed in a study of cytomegalovirus exposure and HLA in healthy donors. V lost 6 bases and J lost 5; bases outside the gene matches: 6. The germline gives CDR1 LNHNV, CDR2 YYDKDF (reference sequence). The CDR3 has 13 amino acids. Both 60 Vbeta primers and 13 Jbeta primers went into the PCR. The table came from immunoSEQ multiplex PCR; TCRdb's copy has only in-frame clones and leaves some out. The sample lists some 150,000 clones; approximately 80% were seen once. Only a few counts were recorded for this clone. This chain joins TRBV15 and TRBJ2-7, with 8 bases identical to TRBD1. The clonotype originates from a male donor in good health and CMV-seronegative. The specimen sequenced was PBMCs. The CDR3 DNA follows: TGTGCCACCAGAAAGCAGGGGGCGGACGAGCAGTACTTC. Protein sequence: CATRKQGADEQYF.